This T cell receptor beta chain was documented in a study of shared T cell receptors in the human thymus. Here immunoSEQ multiplex PCR was the method, and the copy in TCRdb shows in-frame clones only, minus some. The table includes roughly 660,000 clones, 85% to 90% detected once. J was trimmed by 4 bases and V by 7 bases; bases with no gene match: 18. The CDR3 is made up of 17 amino acids. The V gene's germline CDR1 is LNHDA and CDR2 SQIVND (reference sequence). These data were also filed under a second study, of human thymus T cells. From that second work: The source of the thymus tissue was resections taken during corrective heart surgery.

The origin of this receptor is a boy younger than two with a congenital heart defect. Source material: thymocytes. V and J are TRBV19 and TRBJ1-1; 7 nucleotides match TRBD1. CDR3 nucleotide sequence: TGTGCCAGTACCATAACCCCCCCCACAGGGGAGATCACTGAAGCTTTCTTT. This encodes CASTITPPTGEITEAFF.